This TCR beta chain emerged from a study of regulatory T cells in long-lasting Graves disease (dated by TCRdb to about 2021). General notes on the study: Persistent Graves' disease meant more than 5 years of antithyroid drug treatment with TSH receptor autoantibodies that stayed positive. A total of roughly 35 samples were covered by TCR sequencing, comprising roughly 13 persistent and about 20 newly diagnosed Graves' disease patients. The study took place in China and was registered as a clinical trial. In the clinical cohort, patients with persistent Graves' disease had used antithyroid drugs for an average of around 10 years. This study used TCR sequencing and RNA sequencing of peripheral blood to compare persistent Graves' disease patients against newly diagnosed Graves' disease patients.

A note on this clonotype: Its antigen is unknown. No base quality information exists; no much larger clone differs at one position.

Via the germline V gene, CDR1 is MNHEY and CDR2 SVGEGT. The CDR3 contains 16 residues, cysteine and phenylalanine counted. Left in the record is the CDR3 DNA by itself, 48 bases read in frame from the first base. The V end gives up 5 bases and the J end 6 bases, leaving 9 bases in the junction not matched to a gene. Library preparation used multiplex PCR. Sequencing was carried out with an Illumina HiSeq 4000. To build TCR beta libraries, CDR3 regions were amplified by Arm-PCR using iRepertoire HTBI primers. Before sequencing, the PCR products went through gel purification. The authors processed their data as follows. Across samples, roughly 60 TRBV and 13 to 15 TRBJ segments were identified and used for gene usage analysis of CDR3 amino acid clonotypes. Filtered high-quality paired reads were merged into contigs using COPE and FqMerger. BLAST was used to align contigs to the IMGT TRBV, TRBD and TRBJ reference genes, and CDR3 was defined following IMGT. Any clonotype with a frequency above 0.1% was classified as a highly expanded clone. Repertoire diversity was measured by Shannon entropy, and V-J evenness by the Gini coefficient. Public clonotypes were defined as clonotypes shared by more than one individual. Clones were called with MiXCR by TCRdb after fastp trimmed the public reads at Q25, and only in-frame beta chains were retained. All rows with the same CDR3 protein become a single entry with the most common DNA and genes. The authors' filters were not applied to this entry. The sample table holds roughly 700,000 distinct CDR3 sequences, of which around 32% were seen once. The top ten clones comprise 40% to 55% of the sample.

General findings and caveats noted by the study authors: Persistent disease showed preferential use of TRBV28, TRBJ1-2 and TRBJ2-5, whereas newly diagnosed disease favored TRBV20-1 and TRBJ2-1. The small sample size was acknowledged by the authors as a limitation that may reduce accuracy. More public clonotypes were shared among persistent patients (roughly 2,700) than among newly diagnosed patients (roughly 1,000). Persistent Graves' disease patients showed lower TCR Shannon entropy and fewer highly expanded clones than newly diagnosed patients, suggesting clonal expansion. The study examined only peripheral blood because the primary lesion, thyroid tissue, could not be accessed. Sequencing and analysis were limited to the TCR beta chain.

This specimen's time point label, interpreted: persistent/refractory GD, antithyroid drugs over 5 years with positive TRAb. For both TCR sequencing and RNA sequencing, RNA was extracted from PBMCs using TRIzol. Graves' disease was diagnosed according to American Thyroid Association guidelines. The patients came from an endocrinology department in Xi'an, China. Each patient gave 7.5 to 10 milliliters of peripheral blood, collected in an EDTA anticoagulant tube. Ficoll Paque Plus density gradient separation was used to isolate PBMCs, and no additional T cell sorting was done. An Agilent 2100 Bioanalyzer and agarose gel were used to check RNA quality, and a NanoDrop 2000 was used to measure RNA concentration.

The chain joins TRBV6-2 or TRBV6-3 to TRBJ2-2; 10 nucleotides in the junction match TRBD2. The receptor was isolated from a female donor with Graves disease. This specimen was peripheral blood mononuclear cells (PBMCs), taken when the disease was refractory, from a patient treated with antithyroid drugs. The nucleotide sequence is TGTGCCAGCAGTCTACGACTAGCGGGCGGGGCCGGGGAGCTGTTTTTT. Its product reads: CASSLRLAGGAGELFF.